One and the same sample provided the 29 T cell receptor beta chains below, sequenced in a study of cytomegalovirus exposure and HLA in healthy donors. Primers included in the PCR were 60 Vbeta and 13 Jbeta primers. TCRdb keeps only in-frame clones here, not all; method: immunoSEQ multiplex PCR. The sample lists some 170,000 clones, around 80% occurring once. The sample was PBMCs. The source is a woman in her twenties or thirties in good health and CMV-seropositive.

The chain recombines TRBV7-2 with TRBJ1-6, with 10 bases matching TRBD1. The CDR3 sequence is 15 residues long. The germline gives CDR1 SGHTA, CDR2 FQGNSA. Losses at the gene ends were 2 bases for V and 16 bases for J; bases not matched to a gene: 11. Here the CDR3 reads CASSLSWGTGVGLHF. Written as DNA, the CDR3 is TGTGCCAGCAGCTTATCTTGGGGGACAGGGGTCGGACTCCACTTT.

In the case of this clone: The sample holds other DNA sequences that translate to the same CDR3. This chain links TRBV11-3 with TRBJ1-1; no firm D call. CDR3 length: 13 amino acids. Germline V gene data show CDR1 as SGHNT and CDR2 as YENEEA. V gave up 1 base and J gave up 4 bases, with 7 bases separating them. CDR3 loop: CASSLGPGTEAFF. CDR3 DNA sequence: TGTGCCAGCAGCTTAGGTCCAGGCACTGAAGCTTTCTTT.

This clone appeared once. The chain recombines TRBV7-8 with TRBJ1-5; 12 bases fit TRBD1. The germline V gene has CDR1 SGHVS and CDR2 FQNEAQ. V dropped 1 base and J dropped 6; count of bases not matched to a gene: 10. CDR3 length: 18 residues. The CDR3 nucleotides are TGTGCCAGCAGCTTAGGGGGACAGGGGGCGTTCATTAGTCAGCCCCAGCATTTT. This sequence encodes CASSLGGQGAFISQPQHF.

The rearrangement uses TRBV10-3 and TRBJ2-3, with 8 positions matching TRBD2. Unmatched junction bases numbered 5, after V lost 4 bases and J lost 2 bases. The germline V gene has CDR1 ENHRY and CDR2 SYGVKD. This CDR3 is built from 15 residues. CDR3 loop: CAISVRGVYTDTQYF. DNA for the CDR3: TGTGCCATCAGTGTGCGGGGGGTTTACACAGATACGCAGTATTTT.

This sequence joins TRBV5-6 and TRBJ1-4; the D gene is possibly TRBD1 (6 bases). Germline V gene sequence: CDR1 SGHDT, CDR2 YYEEEE. The V end lost 4 bases, the J end lost 7 bases, and 14 bases lay between the germline ends. The CDR3 sequence is 14 residues long. The CDR3 reads CASSHRDISEKLFF. CDR3 in DNA: TGTGCCAGCAGCCACCGGGACATTAGTGAAAAACTGTTTTTT.

In this sample, this clone turned up a few times. This chain joins TRBV13 and TRBJ2-5; 8 positions match TRBD2. The germline gives CDR1 PRHDT, CDR2 FYEKMQ (reference sequence). There are 14 residues in the CDR3. Unmatched junction bases numbered 0, after V lost 2 bases and J lost 1 base. CDR3 residues: CASSLRGGQETQYF. The CDR3 DNA reads TGTGCCAGCAGCTTACGGGGGGGCCAAGAGACCCAGTACTTC. Full variable domain (missing parts from reference TRBV13 and TRBJ2-5): AAGVIQSPRHLIKEKRETATLKCYPIPRHDTVYWYQQGPGQDPQFLISFYEKMQSDKGSIPDRFSAQQFSDYHSELNMSSLELGDSALYFCASSLRGGQETQYFGPGTRLLVL.

This clone was observed a single time. The genes are TRBV5-1 and TRBJ2-5; 10 bases are a match to TRBD2. The CDR3 is 15 amino acids. CDR1 and CDR2 from the germline V gene are SGHRS and YFSETQ. V gave up 0 bases and J gave up 4 bases; unmatched junction bases: 3. The CDR3 coding sequence is TGCGCCAGCAGCTTGGGACTAGCGGGCGGAGAGACCCAGTACTTC. Translating it yields CASSLGLAGGETQYF.

The rearrangement links TRBV6-6 to TRBJ2-1; D not certain. CDR1 is MNHNY, CDR2 SVGAGI, per germline (reference sequence). The CDR3 has 12 residues. The V end was cut by 2 bases, the J end by 10 bases, with 9 bases between. In DNA, the CDR3 is TGTGCCAGCAGTTACGTCGAGGTCGAGCAGTTCTTC. This codes for CASSYVEVEQFF.

The sample holds one count of this clone. The chain recombines TRBV4-3 with TRBJ2-4, with 14 bases identical to TRBD2. CDR1 and CDR2 (germline): LGHNA, YSLEER. V shed 0 bases, J shed 10 bases, and the junction held 5 bases outside the gene matches. This CDR3 is built from 16 residues. The CDR3 nucleotides are TGCGCCAGCAGCCAAGACCCGGGACTAGCGGGGGTAATTCAGTACTTC. Translated, it gives CASSQDPGLAGVIQYF.

The rearrangement uses TRBV11-3 and TRBJ1-1; 12 bases are shared with TRBD1. The CDR3 extends over 17 amino acids. From germline, CDR1 is SGHNT and CDR2 YENEEA. V trimming: 5 bases; J trimming: 4 bases; junction bases outside the gene matches: 11. CDR3: CASSMPGQGAKGTEAFF. CDR3 bases: TGTGCCAGCAGCATGCCGGGACAGGGGGCGAAAGGCACTGAAGCTTTCTTT.

V and J are TRBV9 and TRBJ1-2; TRBD1 is a possible D gene (5 bases). V lost 3 bases and J lost 0, with 12 bases in between. The CDR3 is 15 residues long. The germline V gene encodes CDR1 SGDLS and CDR2 YYNGEE. The CDR3 sequence is CASSGQGKANYGYTF. The CDR3 DNA reads as TGTGCCAGCAGCGGCCAGGGAAAAGCTAACTATGGCTACACCTTC.

J is TRBJ1-1 and V is TRBV18; D may be TRBD1 (6 bases). The CDR3 runs to 15 residues. V lost 3 bases, J lost 2 bases, and 13 bases lay in between. Per the germline V gene, CDR1 is KGHSH and CDR2 is LQKENI. The chain's CDR3 is CASSPWGQPNTEAFF. CDR3 nucleotide sequence: TGTGCCAGCTCACCCTGGGGGCAGCCTAACACTGAAGCTTTCTTT.

CDR3 region: CASSSQGLEAFF. For the CDR3, the DNA is TGTGCCAGCAGTTCGCAGGGGTTAGAAGCTTTCTTT. The chain carries TRBV6-5 and TRBJ1-1, with a tentative D call TRBD1 (6 bases). This CDR3 spans 12 amino acids. Germline V lookup: CDR1 MNHEY, CDR2 SVGAGI. Trimming cost V 4 bases and J 8 bases, with 11 bases left between them.

This chain connects TRBV7-9 to TRBJ2-1, with 8 positions matching TRBD2. Germline CDR1 SEHNR, CDR2 FQNEAQ (reference sequence). The CDR3 sequence is 16 residues long. V shed 5 bases, J shed 0 bases, and the junction held 6 bases outside the gene matches. CDR3 sequence (DNA): TGTGCCAGCAGCCCACGGCGGGGGGCCTCCTACAATGAGCAGTTCTTC. Amino acid sequence: CASSPRRGASYNEQFF.

Details on this clone: One junction end does not reproduce the germline sequence, and a read error may be involved. This CDR3 reads CSSSTGQGLFF. DNA of the CDR3: TGTTCCAGCAGTACCGGACAGGGACTGTTTTTT. The rearrangement joins TRBV7-9 to TRBJ1-4, with 8 bases identical to TRBD1. CDR3 length equals 11 residues. The germline gives CDR1 SEHNR, CDR2 FQNEAQ (reference sequence).

The CDR3 spells CASSFHSGTGLHEQYF. The CDR3 coding sequence is TGTGCCAGCAGCTTTCATAGTGGGACAGGGTTACACGAGCAGTACTTC. The gene calls are TRBV11-2 and TRBJ2-7; TRBD1 matches at 9 bases. J gave up 5 bases and V 3 bases, and 11 bases lay outside the gene matches. The CDR3 consists of 16 residues. Germline CDR1 SGHAT, CDR2 FQNNGV.

The rearrangement uses TRBV7-9 and TRBJ2-7, with TRBD1 matching 7 bases. Germline V gives CDR1 SEHNR, CDR2 FQNEAQ (reference sequence). The ends lost 2 bases at V and 5 bases at J; junction bases unmatched: 6. This CDR3 region has 14 residues. The CDR3 nucleotides read TGTGCCAGCAGCTTACACACAGGGGCAAACGAGCAGTACTTC. This translates into CASSLHTGANEQYF. The full variable domain, completed using reference TRBV7-9 and TRBJ2-7, is DTGVSQNPRHKITKRGQNVTFRCDPISEHNRLYWYRQTLGQGPEFLTYFQNEAQLEKSRLLSDRFSAERPKGSFSTLEIQRTEQGDSAMYLCASSLHTGANEQYFGPGTRLTVT.

The chain is built from TRBV27 and TRBJ1-4; tentatively, D is TRBD1 (6 bases). CDR3 length: 13 amino acids. Germline CDR1 reads MNHEY; CDR2 reads SMNVEV (reference sequence). V lost 6 bases, J lost 3 bases, and 8 bases lay in between. Written as DNA, the CDR3 is TGTGCCAGCAGAAACAGGGCTAATGAAAAACTGTTTTTT. Translation: CASRNRANEKLFF.

This clone was counted only a few times. At the DNA level, this CDR3 is encoded by other sequences in the same sample as well. V usage is TRBV7-2 and J usage is TRBJ1-1; unclear D gene. The CDR3 loop spans 14 amino acids. Germline CDR1 reads SGHTA; CDR2 reads FQGNSA. Trimming shortened V by 5 bases and J by 3 bases, and 13 bases separated the two germline ends. The CDR3 DNA follows: TGTGCCAGCAGCCCGAGTCCGGGTGACACTGAAGCTTTCTTT. Amino acid sequence: CASSPSPGDTEAFF.

The J gene is TRBJ1-6, the V gene TRBV28, with D possibly TRBD1 on 5 matching bases. The CDR3 is 15 amino acids. Deletions cut 6 bases from V and 2 bases from J, with 11 bases between. Looked up from germline, CDR1 is MDHEN and CDR2 is SYDVKM. The CDR3 DNA is TGTGCCAGCAGGCCCGCAGGGCCCTATAATTCACCCCTCCACTTT. This sequence encodes CASRPAGPYNSPLHF.

The chain's CDR3 is CASSPDTEAFF. Here the CDR3 DNA reads TGTGCCAGCAGTCCTGACACTGAAGCTTTCTTT. The chain has TRBV6-6 and TRBJ1-1, with no clear D. Germline loops: CDR1 MNHNY, CDR2 SVGAGI (reference sequence). CDR3 length: 11 amino acids. V was cut by 5 bases and J by 3 bases, with 4 bases left in between.

This chain joins TRBV15 and TRBJ2-7, with D maybe TRBD1 (5 bases). Trimming removed 0 bases at V and 2 bases at J, with 11 bases between. The CDR3 runs to 15 residues. CDR1 LNHNV and CDR2 YYDKDF come from the germline V gene (reference sequence). The CDR3 nucleotides read TGTGCCACCAGCAGAGATAGACAGAGTCCCTACGAGCAGTACTTC. Amino acid sequence: CATSRDRQSPYEQYF.

V and J are TRBV11-2 and TRBJ2-7; the match to TRBD2 covers 12 bases. There are 15 residues in the CDR3. CDR1 SGHAT and CDR2 FQNNGV come from the germline V gene. The V segment lost 3 bases and the J segment 1 base; nucleotides outside the gene matches: 1. As DNA, the CDR3 is TGTGCCAGCAGCTTGACTAGCGGGGGATCCTACGAGCAGTACTTC. Translation: CASSLTSGGSYEQYF.

Concerning this clone: Within the sample, other DNA sequences also encode this same CDR3. This chain links TRBV7-8 with TRBJ2-7; D ambiguous. Germline values: CDR1 SGHVS, CDR2 FQNEAQ. The CDR3 is 13 amino acids. V gave up 7 bases and J gave up 2 bases, with 12 bases separating them. CDR3: CASNLKQAYEQYF. DNA for the CDR3: TGTGCCAGCAACCTAAAGCAGGCCTACGAGCAGTACTTC.

The V call is TRBV28, the J call TRBJ2-3; 12 bases are shared with TRBD2. Germline values: CDR1 MDHEN, CDR2 SYDVKM. The CDR3 runs 17 residues. V dropped 3 bases and J dropped 5; count of bases not matched to a gene: 9. The CDR3 region has the DNA TGTGCCAGCAGTTTGTCGTCTAGCGGGGGGGCCCTAGATACGCAGTATTTT. Its protein product is CASSLSSSGGALDTQYF.

V is TRBV5-1 and J is TRBJ1-1, with unresolved D. The V end was cut by 4 bases, the J end by 0 bases, with 10 bases between. In germline, CDR1 is SGHRS, CDR2 YFSETQ. The CDR3 length is 14 residues. Here the CDR3 reads CASSPEVMNTEAFF. CDR3 DNA sequence: TGCGCCAGCAGCCCAGAAGTCATGAACACTGAAGCTTTCTTT.

The V and J genes are TRBV6-6 and TRBJ1-4; no clear D. In germline, CDR1 is MNHNY, CDR2 SVGAGI (reference sequence). This CDR3 has 14 amino acids. Trimming removed 0 bases from V and 8 bases from J, with 10 bases in between. The CDR3 DNA is TGTGCCAGCAGTTACTCGTGGCAGGAAGAAAAACTGTTTTTT. This translates into CASSYSWQEEKLFF.

This chain connects TRBV5-4 to TRBJ2-2; tentative D call: TRBD1 (6 bases). The CDR3 is 19 residues long. CDR1 is SGHNT and CDR2 is YYREEE in the germline V gene (reference sequence). Trimming cost V 4 bases and J 0 bases, with 22 bases left between them. This CDR3 reads CASSQVMGAGTTNTGELFF. The CDR3 DNA sequence: TGTGCCAGCAGCCAAGTCATGGGGGCCGGGACAACGAACACCGGGGAGCTGTTTTTT.

This clone occurred a few times. The chain couples TRBV9 to TRBJ2-3; TRBD2 agrees at 8 bases. The V segment lost 4 bases and the J segment 0 bases; nucleotides outside the gene matches: 13. The V gene's germline CDR1 is SGDLS and CDR2 YYNGEE. The CDR3 sequence is 18 residues long. The CDR3 region is CASSSRGGLAGSTDTQYF. The CDR3 bases are TGTGCCAGCAGCTCCCGGGGGGGGCTAGCAGGAAGCACAGATACGCAGTATTTT.